This TCR beta chain was sequenced in a study of T cells in Graves' hyperthyroidism and ophthalmopathy. Findings and limits, study-wide: Blood samples included most of the expanded thyroid clonotypes exceeding 0.001. A model of 13 V-J pairs discriminated ophthalmopathy from stable hyperthyroidism. Model predictions of ophthalmopathy came a median approximately 6.8 months before onset.

In this sample, this clonotype turned up many times. Antigen unknown. From germline, CDR1 is LNHNV and CDR2 YYDKDF (reference sequence). The CDR3 has 15 residues. Trimming took 8 bases from V and 2 from J, leaving 15 bases between them. The diagnoses drew upon clinical symptoms, serum thyroxine and TRAb, thyroid ultrasound and orbital computed tomography. The CDR3 regions of TCR beta were amplified from RNA transcripts. The TCR CDR3 first-round RT-PCR relied on the HTBI primer set. TCRdb re-called the multiplex PCR reads with MiXCR, one entry per CDR3 protein. The table has almost 350,000 distinct CDR3 sequences, around a sixth seen once.

The chain employs TRBV15 and TRBJ2-2; the D gene is possibly TRBD2 (7 bases). Sequenced material: blood. The TCR originated in a woman in her forties with Graves' ophthalmopathy. This chain's CDR3 is CATQLGGLNTGELFF. The CDR3 DNA follows: TGTGCCACCCAACTGGGGGGGCTTAACACCGGGGAGCTGTTTTTT. Together with reference TRBV15 and TRBJ2-2, the CDR3 gives the full variable domain: DAMVIQNPRYQVTQFGKPVTLSCSQTLNHNVMYWYQQKSSQAPKLLFHYYDKDFNNEADTPDNFQSRRPNTSFCFLDIRSPGLGDTAMYLCATQLGGLNTGELFFGEGSRLTVL.